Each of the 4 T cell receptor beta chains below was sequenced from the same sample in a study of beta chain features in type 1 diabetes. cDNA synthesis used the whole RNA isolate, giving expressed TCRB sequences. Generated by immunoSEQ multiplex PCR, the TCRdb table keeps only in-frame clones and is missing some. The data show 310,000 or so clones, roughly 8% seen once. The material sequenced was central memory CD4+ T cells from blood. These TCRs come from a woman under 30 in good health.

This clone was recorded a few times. The CDR3 loop is CASSLGLLHNEQFF. The DNA for the CDR3 is TGCGCCAGCAGCTTGGGACTTCTTCACAATGAGCAGTTCTTC. The chain is built from TRBV5-1 and TRBJ2-1, with D unresolved. Deletions cut 0 bases from V and 5 bases from J, with 9 bases between. The germline CDR1 and CDR2 sequences are SGHRS and YFSETQ. The CDR3 is 14 amino acids.

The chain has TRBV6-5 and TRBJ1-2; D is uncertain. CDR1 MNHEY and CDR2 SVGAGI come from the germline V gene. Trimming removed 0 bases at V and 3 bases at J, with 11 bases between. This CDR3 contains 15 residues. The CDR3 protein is CASSYSPKADYGYTF. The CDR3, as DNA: TGTGCCAGCAGTTACTCCCCGAAGGCTGACTATGGCTACACCTTC.

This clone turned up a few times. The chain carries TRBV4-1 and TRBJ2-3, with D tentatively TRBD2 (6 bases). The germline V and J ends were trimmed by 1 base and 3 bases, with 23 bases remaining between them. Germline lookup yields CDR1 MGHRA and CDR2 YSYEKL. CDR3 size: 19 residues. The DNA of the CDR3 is TGCGCCAGCAGCCAAGGGGAGTTCGGTAGCGGCTTCAATACAGATACGCAGTATTTT. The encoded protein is CASSQGEFGSGFNTDTQYF.

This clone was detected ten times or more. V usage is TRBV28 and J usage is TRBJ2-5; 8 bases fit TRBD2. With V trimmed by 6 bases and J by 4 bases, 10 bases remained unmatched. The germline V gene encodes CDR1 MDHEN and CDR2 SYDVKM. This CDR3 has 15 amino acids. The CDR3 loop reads CASRGTRSGVETQYF. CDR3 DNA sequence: TGTGCCAGCAGAGGGACTAGGAGTGGGGTAGAGACCCAGTACTTC.